The 16 T cell receptor beta chains given below trace back to one sample, sequenced in a study of T cells expressing NK-cell markers. TCRdb reprocessed the 5' RACE reads, with one entry per CDR3 protein and no DNA. The sample features over 200,000 distinct CDR3 sequences, with 0.39% in its top ten. The sample was blood T cells: a sorted CD56 or NKG2C T cell subset, CD4+ or CD8+ T cells, or bulk PBMC T cells (not recorded which). These receptors were obtained from a man between 18 and 35 years old in good health.

The V and J genes are TRBV12-3 or TRBV12-4 and TRBJ2-5; TCRdb picks TRBD1, but there is no DNA to check that call. The CDR3 runs 14 residues. The CDR3 spells CASSFSTGAETQYF.

The genes are TRBV2 and TRBJ1-5; TCRdb's assignment of TRBD1 cannot be checked, as there is no DNA. Looked up from germline, CDR1 is SNHLY and CDR2 is FYNNEI. This CDR3 has 15 amino acids. The CDR3 loop reads CASSEGAGGNQPQHF.

The chain joins TRBV12-3 or TRBV12-4 to TRBJ2-7; absent DNA, TCRdb's TRBD1 call cannot be checked. The CDR3 is 14 amino acids. The CDR3 is CASRLTGDAYEQYF.

The chain combines TRBV29-1 with TRBJ1-1; checking the TCRdb D call of TRBD1 is not possible without DNA. CDR3 length equals 13 residues. Per germline, CDR1 SQVTM and CDR2 ANQGSEA. The CDR3 region is CSVDSWQGPEAFF. Supplemented by reference TRBV29-1 and TRBJ1-1, the full variable domain reads SAVISQKPSRDICQRGTSLTIQCQVDSQVTMMFWYRQQPGQSLTLIATANQGSEATYESGFVIDKFPISRPNLTFSTLTVSNMSPEDSSIYLCSVDSWQGPEAFFGQGTRLTVV.

The chain combines TRBV27 with TRBJ2-3; as DNA is missing, the TRBD1 call by TCRdb cannot be tested. Germline V gene data show CDR1 as MNHEY and CDR2 as SMNVEV (reference sequence). The CDR3 length is 14 residues. The CDR3 is CASSGGYRTDTQYF.

V and J are TRBV20-1 and TRBJ2-1; TCRdb picks TRBD1, but there is no DNA to check that call. The CDR3 contains 13 residues. Germline assignment: CDR1 DFQATT and CDR2 SNEGSKA (reference sequence). The CDR3 protein is CSASRANNNEQFF.

V is TRBV4-3 and J is TRBJ2-2; checking the TCRdb D call of TRBD2 is not possible without DNA. The CDR3 covers 16 residues. Per germline, CDR1 LGHNA and CDR2 YSLEER. The CDR3 sequence: CASSEVASGNTGELFF.

CDR3 amino acids: CSARDPSPRDKAMDQKLFF. The chain carries TRBV20-1 and TRBJ1-4; TCRdb lists TRBD1, though no DNA is available to test this call. This CDR3 is 19 amino acids long. Germline CDR1 is DFQATT and CDR2 is SNEGSKA (reference sequence).

This chain links TRBV29-1 with TRBJ2-7; TCRdb's D call of TRBD2 is untestable without DNA. The CDR3 covers 13 residues. CDR1 is SQVTM, CDR2 ANQGSEA, per germline. The CDR3 spells CSVGLASIYEQYF.

This sequence joins TRBV11-2 and TRBJ2-2; lacking DNA, the TRBD1 call made by TCRdb goes unchecked. Germline loops: CDR1 SGHAT, CDR2 FQNNGV. The CDR3 is 19 residues long. The chain's CDR3 is CASSRIRTGTGSHTGELFF.

The chain uses TRBV5-6 and TRBJ2-5. This CDR3 is 14 amino acids long. Germline values: CDR1 SGHDT, CDR2 YYEEEE. CDR3 region: CASSFGARGETQYF. The complete variable domain, with remaining parts taken from reference TRBV5-6 and TRBJ2-5, reads DAGVTQSPTHLIKTRGQQVTLRCSPKSGHDTVSWYQQALGQGPQFIFQYYEEEERQRGNFPDRFSGHQFPNYSSELNVNALLLGDSALYLCASSFGARGETQYFGPGTRLLVL.

This chain joins TRBV18 and TRBJ2-3. This CDR3 region has 15 residues. Germline CDR1 and CDR2: KGHSH and LQKENI. CDR3 loop: CASSREVAGTDTQYF.

This rearrangement joins TRBV12-2 to TRBJ1-2; TCRdb selects TRBD1, and the lack of DNA leaves this call unchecked. TRBV12-2 is an annotated pseudogene. The CDR3 consists of 15 residues. CDR3 protein: CATVPTLLDSYGYTF.

V and J are TRBV4-2 and TRBJ2-7. The germline V gene encodes CDR1 LGHNA and CDR2 YNFKEQ. The CDR3 loop spans 14 amino acids. The CDR3 here is CASSQDRGGYEQYF.

The CDR3 protein is CAWSVRQVIYGYTF. The chain links TRBV30 to TRBJ1-2. The CDR3 length is 14 residues. Germline V gene data show CDR1 as GTSNPN and CDR2 as SVGIG (reference sequence).

The rearrangement joins TRBV11-2 to TRBJ2-5. Germline V lookup: CDR1 SGHAT, CDR2 FQNNGV. The CDR3 is 14 residues long. The chain's CDR3 is CASSSQVLAETQYF.